These 26 T cell receptor beta chains were all obtained from the same sample, sequenced in a study of cytomegalovirus exposure and HLA in healthy donors. PCR was performed using 60 Vbeta and 13 Jbeta primers. TCRdb keeps only in-frame clones here, not all; method: immunoSEQ multiplex PCR. Of roughly 100,000 clones in the sample, 60% to 75% were seen once. The source material was PBMCs. The receptors here all came from a man aged 40-50 years in good health and CMV-seropositive.

V usage is TRBV5-1 and J usage is TRBJ1-1, with D unclear. The CDR3 consists of 12 residues. V lost 0 bases and J lost 5, with 5 bases in between. CDR1 and CDR2 from the germline V gene are SGHRS and YFSETQ. The CDR3 nucleotides read TGCGCCAGCAGCTTGGAACAAACTGAAGCTTTCTTT. Its translation is CASSLEQTEAFF.

This clone appeared a few times. V usage is TRBV5-6 and J usage is TRBJ2-3; possibly TRBD1 for D (6 bases). Looked up from germline, CDR1 is SGHDT and CDR2 is YYEEEE. The germline V and J ends were trimmed by 1 base and 4 bases, with 13 bases remaining between them. This CDR3 is 15 amino acids long. This CDR3 is CASSLLTGTADTQYF. The DNA of the CDR3 is TGTGCCAGCAGCTTGTTAACAGGGACGGCAGATACGCAGTATTTT.

This clone was counted between two and nine times. V usage is TRBV4-1 and J usage is TRBJ1-4; TRBD1 might be the D (5 bases). Trimming removed 4 bases at V and 0 bases at J, with 12 bases between. Germline V CDR1 and CDR2: MGHRA, YSYEKL. The CDR3 extends over 16 amino acids. The CDR3 DNA reads TGCGCCAGCAGCCGCCGACAGTTCTCAACTAATGAAAAACTGTTTTTT. It encodes CASSRRQFSTNEKLFF.

This clone was observed a few times. This chain uses TRBV10-1 with TRBJ2-3, with D possibly TRBD1 on 5 matching bases. V was pared by 4 bases and J by 5 bases, with 10 bases between. CDR1 WNHNN and CDR2 SYGVQD come from the germline V gene (reference sequence). CDR3 length: 13 amino acids. The CDR3 spells CASSVLRGDTQYF. In nucleotides, the CDR3 is TGCGCCAGCAGTGTTTTAAGGGGAGATACGCAGTATTTT.

This clone was found a few times. This chain connects TRBV10-1 to TRBJ2-1, with D uncertain. The CDR3 is made up of 13 amino acids. V was clipped by 4 bases and J by 9 bases, with 13 bases between them. Germline loops: CDR1 WNHNN, CDR2 SYGVQD (reference sequence). The CDR3 coding sequence is TGCGCCAGCAGTGTAGGTAAACAGAGTGAGCAGTTCTTC. Translated: CASSVGKQSEQFF.

J is TRBJ2-3 and V is TRBV4-2; TRBD2 matches at 11 bases. The CDR3 runs 18 residues. J was trimmed by 3 bases and V by 0 bases; bases with no gene match: 8. In germline, CDR1 is LGHNA, CDR2 YNFKEQ. CDR3 loop: CASSQEIAGGPSTDTQYF. The CDR3 coding sequence is TGTGCCAGCAGCCAAGAAATAGCGGGAGGGCCCTCGACAGATACGCAGTATTTT.

The chain is built from TRBV7-6 and TRBJ1-1; no reliable D call. The CDR3 is made up of 14 amino acids. In germline, CDR1 is SGHVS, CDR2 FNYEAQ. Trimming stripped 5 bases from V and 8 bases from J, with 18 bases between. The DNA for the CDR3 is TGTGCCAGCAGCCCTAAGTCTCTGCCTTTGGAAGCTTTCTTT. It encodes CASSPKSLPLEAFF. The variable domain in full, completed from reference TRBV7-6 and TRBJ1-1, reads GAGVSQSPRYKVTKRGQDVALRCDPISGHVSLYWYRQALGQGPEFLTYFNYEAQQDKSGLPNDRFSAERPEGSISTLTIQRTEQRDSAMYRCASSPKSLPLEAFFGQGTRLTVV.

The chain is built from TRBV19 and TRBJ1-5; 9 positions agree with TRBD1. The germline CDR1 and CDR2 sequences are LNHDA and SQIVND (reference sequence). The length of the CDR3 is 15 residues. V trimming: 4 bases; J trimming: 2 bases; junction bases outside the gene matches: 3. The DNA of the CDR3 is TGTGCCAGTAGTACTACAGGGGGCGGCAATCAGCCCCAGCATTTT. Translating gives CASSTTGGGNQPQHF.

This chain links TRBV27 with TRBJ2-3; TRBD2 matches 13 bases. The trim removed 6 bases at V and 6 bases at J, leaving 15 bases unmatched. CDR3 length equals 18 residues. Germline CDR1 reads MNHEY; CDR2 reads SMNVEV (reference sequence). The CDR3 nucleotides read TGTGCCAGCAGCCCACCCGGGACTAGCGGGGTGGGGTTGGATACGCAGTATTTT. Encoded protein: CASSPPGTSGVGLDTQYF.

The gene calls are TRBV13 and TRBJ2-5; the D gene is possibly TRBD2 (5 bases). This CDR3 spans 13 amino acids. V was pared by 1 base and J by 7 bases, with 10 bases between. Germline loops: CDR1 PRHDT, CDR2 FYEKMQ (reference sequence). CDR3 bases: TGTGCCAGCAGCTTAGCGAGTGGAGGGACCCAGTACTTC. This translates into CASSLASGGTQYF.

The chain joins TRBV6-1 to TRBJ2-5; 10 nucleotides match TRBD2. The CDR3 spans 16 residues. Germline V gene data show CDR1 as MNHNS and CDR2 as SASEGT. The trim removed 3 bases at V and 6 bases at J, leaving 10 bases unmatched. The CDR3 sequence: CASSDNSGRLQQTQYF. CDR3 DNA sequence: TGTGCCAGCAGTGATAATAGCGGGAGGCTCCAGCAGACCCAGTACTTC.

This clone was observed once. The CDR3 nucleotides are TGTGCCAGCACCTCAGCGAATCAAGAGACCCAGTACTTC. As protein: CASTSANQETQYF. The V call is TRBV6-5, the J call TRBJ2-5; no clear D gene. CDR1 and CDR2 (germline): MNHEY, SVGAGI. V lost 7 bases to trimming and J lost 2 bases, with 11 bases between them. This CDR3 spans 13 amino acids.

This rearrangement joins TRBV6-1 to TRBJ1-5; 7 bases line up with TRBD1. CDR3 length: 14 residues. Germline CDR1 reads MNHNS; CDR2 reads SASEGT. V lost 6 bases, J lost 1 base, and 3 bases stayed unmatched. The CDR3 loop is CASRPGQSNQPQHF. The CDR3 nucleotides are TGTGCCAGCAGACCGGGACAGAGCAATCAGCCCCAGCATTTT.

V usage is TRBV10-2 and J usage is TRBJ2-3; unclear D gene. Trimming took 2 bases from V and 5 from J, leaving 8 bases between them. CDR1 and CDR2 from the germline V gene are WSHSY and SAAADI. CDR3 length: 13 residues. The DNA for the CDR3 is TGCGCCAGCAGTGAGGGGCTCGGAGATACGCAGTATTTT. This translates into CASSEGLGDTQYF.

Here the CDR3 reads CASSLVTGAYEQYF. The DNA for the CDR3 is TGTGCCAGCAGCTTAGTTACGGGTGCCTACGAGCAGTACTTC. The rearrangement uses TRBV7-9 and TRBJ2-7; D is ambiguous. The V and J ends lost 1 base and 2 bases respectively, with 9 bases between them. Per the germline V gene, CDR1 is SEHNR and CDR2 is FQNEAQ (reference sequence). The length of the CDR3 is 14 residues.

The V and J genes are TRBV6-6 and TRBJ1-5; weak D call: TRBD1 (6 bases). V shed 5 bases and J shed 7 bases, with 9 bases lying between them. The CDR3 contains 12 residues. CDR1 is MNHNY and CDR2 is SVGAGI in the germline V gene (reference sequence). The CDR3 bases are TGTGCCAGCAGTAGAACAGGGCAGCCCCAGCATTTT. Translating it yields CASSRTGQPQHF.

The chain links TRBV29-1 to TRBJ1-1; the D is unclear. Germline V CDR1 and CDR2: SQVTM, ANQGSEA. The CDR3 has 13 residues. With 5 bases removed from V and 1 base from J, the gap between germline ends came to 11 bases. The CDR3 loop reads CSVPSKWNTEAFF. The CDR3 coding sequence is TGCAGCGTTCCCTCTAAGTGGAACACTGAAGCTTTCTTT.

The chain carries TRBV7-2 and TRBJ2-1; D not certain. This CDR3 has 15 amino acids. The germline V and J ends were trimmed by 1 base and 1 base, with 8 bases remaining between them. Germline lookup yields CDR1 SGHTA and CDR2 FQGNSA. Here the CDR3 DNA reads TGTGCCAGCAGCTTAGTGGCTTCTTCCTACAATGAGCAGTTCTTC. This codes for CASSLVASSYNEQFF.

This clone has a single count. The V gene is TRBV6-1, the J gene TRBJ1-5; a weak D match, TRBD1 (5 bases). V was cut by 9 bases and J by 7 bases, with 22 bases left in between. The CDR3 has 15 amino acids. The germline CDR1 and CDR2 sequences are MNHNS and SASEGT. CDR3 protein: CASRPRNSQGQPQHF. The CDR3 bases are TGTGCCAGTAGGCCTAGGAACTCCCAGGGACAGCCCCAGCATTTT.

This clone occurred a few times. This chain connects TRBV4-1 to TRBJ2-4; 10 positions match TRBD2. This CDR3 comprises 16 residues. The V gene end was trimmed by 1 base and the J gene end by 8 bases; junction bases not matched to a gene: 8. From germline, CDR1 is MGHRA and CDR2 YSYEKL. The CDR3 coding sequence is TGCGCCAGCAGCCAAGGTGAGGGACTAGCGAGAGACATTCAGTACTTC. It is translated as CASSQGEGLARDIQYF.

The rearrangement links TRBV19 to TRBJ2-2, with 8 bases aligning to TRBD2. CDR1 and CDR2 (germline): LNHDA, SQIVND (reference sequence). V lost 8 bases, J lost 9 bases, and 5 bases stayed unmatched. This CDR3 has 12 residues. The CDR3 spells CASLSGGRELFF. The CDR3 DNA follows: TGTGCCAGTCTAAGCGGGGGCAGGGAGCTGTTTTTT. Looking up the rest from reference TRBV19 and TRBJ2-2 gives the full variable domain: DGGITQSPKYLFRKEGQNVTLSCEQNLNHDAMYWYRQDPGQGLRLIYYSQIVNDFQKGDIAEGYSVSREKKESFPLTVTSAQKNPTAFYLCASLSGGRELFFGEGSRLTVL.

The table lists this clone with a few counts. The V call is TRBV9, the J call TRBJ2-4; possibly TRBD2 for D (6 bases). Trimming cost V 4 bases and J 0 bases, with 14 bases left between them. This CDR3 comprises 16 residues. Looked up from germline, CDR1 is SGDLS and CDR2 is YYNGEE. Here the CDR3 DNA reads TGTGCCAGCAGCTCCCTGGAGGGCCAAGCCAAAAACATTCAGTACTTC. Amino acids: CASSSLEGQAKNIQYF. Complete variable domain (other parts from reference TRBV9 and TRBJ2-4): DSGVTQTPKHLITATGQRVTLRCSPRSGDLSVYWYQQSLDQGLQFLIQYYNGEERAKGNILERFSAQQFPDLHSELNLSSLELGDSALYFCASSSLEGQAKNIQYFGAGTRLSVL.

The rearrangement links TRBV30 to TRBJ1-4; D ambiguous. Germline CDR1 reads GTSNPN; CDR2 reads SVGIG (reference sequence). This CDR3 comprises 16 residues. V lost 2 bases to trimming and J lost 0 bases, with 13 bases between them. The CDR3 DNA reads TGTGCCTGGAGTCCAGAGGGCGAGTCAACTAATGAAAAACTGTTTTTT. It translates to CAWSPEGESTNEKLFF. The variable domain in full, completed from reference TRBV30 and TRBJ1-4, reads SQTIHQWPATLVQPVGSPLSLECTVEGTSNPNLYWYRQAAGRGLQLLFYSVGIGQISSEVPQNLSASRPQDRQFILSSKKLLLSDSGFYLCAWSPEGESTNEKLFFGSGTQLSVL.

This chain uses TRBV7-9 with TRBJ2-1; D is uncertain. Germline V gene lookup returns CDR1 SEHNR and CDR2 FQNEAQ (reference sequence). The ends were cut back, 2 bases at V and 8 bases at J, with 7 bases in the middle. CDR3 length equals 12 residues. CDR3: CASSLLAHEQFF. The CDR3 region has the DNA TGTGCCAGCAGCTTATTGGCCCATGAGCAGTTCTTC.

V usage is TRBV6-5 and J usage is TRBJ1-1; TRBD1 matches 10 bases. Looked up from germline, CDR1 is MNHEY and CDR2 is SVGAGI. This CDR3 has 16 residues. J lost 0 bases, V lost 4 bases, and 5 bases had no gene match. CDR3 region: CASSWDRGFMNTEAFF. CDR3 nucleotides: TGTGCCAGCAGTTGGGACAGGGGCTTCATGAACACTGAAGCTTTCTTT.

The count of this clone is one. The chain links TRBV6-1 to TRBJ2-3, with 10 bases matching TRBD1. The CDR3 consists of 16 residues. V lost 2 bases, J lost 3 bases, and 5 bases stayed unmatched. Germline CDR1 and CDR2: MNHNS and SASEGT. The CDR3 bases are TGTGCCAGCAGTGAATCAAGGGGACAGGGGACAGATACGCAGTATTTT. This encodes CASSESRGQGTDTQYF.